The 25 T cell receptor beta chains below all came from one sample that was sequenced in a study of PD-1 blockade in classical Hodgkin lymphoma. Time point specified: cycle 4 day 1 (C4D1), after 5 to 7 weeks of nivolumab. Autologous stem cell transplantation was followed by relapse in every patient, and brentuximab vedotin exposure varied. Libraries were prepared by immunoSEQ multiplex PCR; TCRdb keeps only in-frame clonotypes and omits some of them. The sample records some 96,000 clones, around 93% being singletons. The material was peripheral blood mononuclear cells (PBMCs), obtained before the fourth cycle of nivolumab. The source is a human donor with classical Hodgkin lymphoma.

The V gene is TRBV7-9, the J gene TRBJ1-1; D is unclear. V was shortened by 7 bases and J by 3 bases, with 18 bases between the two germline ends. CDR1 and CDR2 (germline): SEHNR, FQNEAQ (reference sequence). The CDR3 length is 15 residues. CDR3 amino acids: CASTLSQVADTEAFF. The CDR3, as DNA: TGTGCCAGCACCCTATCCCAGGTCGCGGACACTGAAGCTTTCTTT.

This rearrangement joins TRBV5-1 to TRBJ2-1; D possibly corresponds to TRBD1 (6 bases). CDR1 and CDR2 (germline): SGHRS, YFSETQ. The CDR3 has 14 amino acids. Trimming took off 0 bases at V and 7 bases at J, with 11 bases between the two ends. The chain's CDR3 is CASSLDRDVNEQFF. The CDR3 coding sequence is TGCGCCAGCAGCTTGGACAGGGATGTAAATGAGCAGTTCTTC.

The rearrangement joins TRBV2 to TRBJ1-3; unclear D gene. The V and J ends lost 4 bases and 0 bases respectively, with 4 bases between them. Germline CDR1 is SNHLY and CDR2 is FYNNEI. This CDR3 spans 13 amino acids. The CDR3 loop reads CASSGGSGNTIYF. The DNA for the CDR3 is TGTGCCAGCAGTGGGGGCTCTGGAAACACCATATATTTT.

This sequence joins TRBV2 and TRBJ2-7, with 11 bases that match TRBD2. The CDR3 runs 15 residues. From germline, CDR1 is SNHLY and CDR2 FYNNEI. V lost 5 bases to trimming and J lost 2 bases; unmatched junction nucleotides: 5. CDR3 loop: CASSLAGGYTYEQYF. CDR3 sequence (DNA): TGTGCCAGCAGTTTAGCGGGAGGGTATACCTACGAGCAGTACTTC.

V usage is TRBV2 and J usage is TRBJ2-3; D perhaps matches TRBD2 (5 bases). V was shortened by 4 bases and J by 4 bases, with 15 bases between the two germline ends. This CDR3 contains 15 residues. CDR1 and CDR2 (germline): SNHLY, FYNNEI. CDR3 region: CASSGSYRGSDTQYF. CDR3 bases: TGTGCCAGCAGTGGTAGCTACCGGGGTTCAGATACGCAGTATTTT.

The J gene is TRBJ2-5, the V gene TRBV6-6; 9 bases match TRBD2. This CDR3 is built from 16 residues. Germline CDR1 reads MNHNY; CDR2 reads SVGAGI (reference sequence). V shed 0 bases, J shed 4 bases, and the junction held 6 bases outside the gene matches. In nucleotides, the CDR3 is TGTGCCAGCAGTTACTCGATTAGCGGGAGTGGAGAGACCCAGTACTTC. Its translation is CASSYSISGSGETQYF.

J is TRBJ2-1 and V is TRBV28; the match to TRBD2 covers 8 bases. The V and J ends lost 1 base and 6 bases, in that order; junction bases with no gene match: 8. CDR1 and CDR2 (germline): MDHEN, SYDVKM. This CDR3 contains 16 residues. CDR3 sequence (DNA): TGTGCCAGCAGTTTATCCTCGGGACTAGGGGGCAATGAGCAGTTCTTC. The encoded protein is CASSLSSGLGGNEQFF. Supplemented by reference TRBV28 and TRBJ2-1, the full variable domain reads DVKVTQSSRYLVKRTGEKVFLECVQDMDHENMFWYRQDPGLGLRLIYFSYDVKMKEKGDIPEGYSVSREKKERFSLILESASTNQTSMYLCASSLSSGLGGNEQFFGPGTRLTVL.

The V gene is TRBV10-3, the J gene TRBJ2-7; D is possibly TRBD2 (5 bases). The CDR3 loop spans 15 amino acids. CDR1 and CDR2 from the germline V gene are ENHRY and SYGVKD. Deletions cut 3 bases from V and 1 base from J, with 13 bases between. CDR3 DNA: TGTGCCATCAGTGACAGTTCGGGGATATCCTACGAGCAGTACTTC. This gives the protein CAISDSSGISYEQYF.

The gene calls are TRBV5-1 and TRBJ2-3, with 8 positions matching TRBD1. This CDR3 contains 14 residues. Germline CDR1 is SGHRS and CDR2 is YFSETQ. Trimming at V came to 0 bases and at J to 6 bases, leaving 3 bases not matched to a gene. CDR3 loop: CASSLGQGWDTQYF. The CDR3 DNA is TGCGCCAGCAGCTTGGGACAGGGGTGGGATACGCAGTATTTT.

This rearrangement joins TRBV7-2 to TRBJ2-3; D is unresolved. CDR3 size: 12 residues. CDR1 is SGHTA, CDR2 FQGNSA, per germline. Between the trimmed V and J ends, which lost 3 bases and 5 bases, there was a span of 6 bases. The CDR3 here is CASSFKIDTQYF. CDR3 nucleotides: TGTGCCAGCAGCTTTAAGATAGATACGCAGTATTTT. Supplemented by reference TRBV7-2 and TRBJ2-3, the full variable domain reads GAGVSQSPSNKVTEKGKDVELRCDPISGHTALYWYRQSLGQGLEFLIYFQGNSAPDKSGLPSDRFSAERTGGSVSTLTIQRTQQEDSAVYLCASSFKIDTQYFGPGTRLTVL.

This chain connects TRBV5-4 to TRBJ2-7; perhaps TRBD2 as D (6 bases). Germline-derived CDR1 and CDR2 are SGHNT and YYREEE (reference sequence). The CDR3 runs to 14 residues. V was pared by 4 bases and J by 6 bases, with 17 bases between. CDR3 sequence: CASSRSRDSLEQYF. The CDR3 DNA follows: TGTGCCAGCAGCCGATCCCGGGACTCTCTCGAGCAGTACTTC.

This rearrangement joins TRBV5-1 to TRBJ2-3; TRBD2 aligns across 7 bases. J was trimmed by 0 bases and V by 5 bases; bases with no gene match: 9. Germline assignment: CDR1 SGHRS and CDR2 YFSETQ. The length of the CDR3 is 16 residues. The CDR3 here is CASRPYTSASTDTQYF. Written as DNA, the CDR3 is TGCGCCAGCAGACCTTATACTAGCGCGAGCACAGATACGCAGTATTTT. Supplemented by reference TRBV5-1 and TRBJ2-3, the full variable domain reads KAGVTQTPRYLIKTRGQQVTLSCSPISGHRSVSWYQQTPGQGLQFLFEYFSETQRNKGNFPGRFSGRQFSNSRSEMNVSTLELGDSALYLCASRPYTSASTDTQYFGPGTRLTVL.

CDR3 DNA sequence: TGTGCCAGCAGTGCCACCACAGGGAATAATCAGCCCCAGCATTTT. Translated, it gives CASSATTGNNQPQHF. The V and J genes are TRBV28 and TRBJ1-5; perhaps TRBD1 as D (6 bases). The CDR3 spans 15 residues. V was pared by 5 bases and J by 4 bases, with 15 bases between. Per germline, CDR1 MDHEN and CDR2 SYDVKM.

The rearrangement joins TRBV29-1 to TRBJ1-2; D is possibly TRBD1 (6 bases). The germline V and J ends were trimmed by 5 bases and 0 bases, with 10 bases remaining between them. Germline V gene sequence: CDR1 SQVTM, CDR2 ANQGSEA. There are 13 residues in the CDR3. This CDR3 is CSVRQGSNYGYTF. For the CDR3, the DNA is TGCAGCGTTAGGCAGGGGTCTAACTATGGCTACACCTTC. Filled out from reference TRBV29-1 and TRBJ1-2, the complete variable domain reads SAVISQKPSRDICQRGTSLTIQCQVDSQVTMMFWYRQQPGQSLTLIATANQGSEATYESGFVIDKFPISRPNLTFSTLTVSNMSPEDSSIYLCSVRQGSNYGYTFGSGTRLTVV.

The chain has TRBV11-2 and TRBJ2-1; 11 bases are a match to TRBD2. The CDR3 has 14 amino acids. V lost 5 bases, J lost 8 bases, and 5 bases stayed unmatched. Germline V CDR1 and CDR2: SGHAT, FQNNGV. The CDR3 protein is CASSNSGRGHEQFF. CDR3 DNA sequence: TGTGCCAGCAGCAATAGCGGGAGGGGGCATGAGCAGTTCTTC.

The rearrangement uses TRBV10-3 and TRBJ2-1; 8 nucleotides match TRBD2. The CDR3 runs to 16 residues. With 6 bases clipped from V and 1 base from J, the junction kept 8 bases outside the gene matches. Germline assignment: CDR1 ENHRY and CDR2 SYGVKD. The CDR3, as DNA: TGTGCCATCAGAAAGCCGGGACTAGGATCCTACAATGAGCAGTTCTTC. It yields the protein CAIRKPGLGSYNEQFF.

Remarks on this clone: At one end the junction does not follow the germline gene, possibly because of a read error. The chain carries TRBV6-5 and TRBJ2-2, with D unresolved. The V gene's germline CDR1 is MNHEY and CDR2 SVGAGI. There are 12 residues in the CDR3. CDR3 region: CVSSYGAGELFF. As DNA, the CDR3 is TGTGTCAGCAGTTATGGGGCCGGGGAGCTGTTTTTT.

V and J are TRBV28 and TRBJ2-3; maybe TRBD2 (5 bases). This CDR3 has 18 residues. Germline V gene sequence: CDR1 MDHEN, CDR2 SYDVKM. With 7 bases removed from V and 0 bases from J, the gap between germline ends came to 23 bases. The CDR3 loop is CASIPLLVSRESTDTQYF. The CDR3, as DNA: TGTGCCAGCATTCCCCTTCTCGTCTCACGGGAAAGCACAGATACGCAGTATTTT.

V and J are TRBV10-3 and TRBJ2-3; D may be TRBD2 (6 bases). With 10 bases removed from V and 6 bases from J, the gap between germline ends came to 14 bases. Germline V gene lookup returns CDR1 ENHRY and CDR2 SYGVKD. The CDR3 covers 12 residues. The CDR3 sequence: CATVAAGDTQYF. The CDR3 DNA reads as TGTGCCACTGTAGCGGCGGGGGATACGCAGTATTTT.

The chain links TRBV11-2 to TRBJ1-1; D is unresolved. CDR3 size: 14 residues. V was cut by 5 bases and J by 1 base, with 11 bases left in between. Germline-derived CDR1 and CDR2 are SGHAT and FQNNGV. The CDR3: CASSKSRSNTEAFF. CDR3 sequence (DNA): TGTGCCAGCAGCAAAAGTCGGTCGAACACTGAAGCTTTCTTT.

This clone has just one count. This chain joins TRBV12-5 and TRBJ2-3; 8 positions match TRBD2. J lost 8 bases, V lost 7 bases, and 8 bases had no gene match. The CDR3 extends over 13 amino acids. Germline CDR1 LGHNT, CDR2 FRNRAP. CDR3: CASDLHTSGTQYF. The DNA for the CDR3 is TGTGCTAGTGATCTTCATACTAGCGGTACGCAGTATTTT.

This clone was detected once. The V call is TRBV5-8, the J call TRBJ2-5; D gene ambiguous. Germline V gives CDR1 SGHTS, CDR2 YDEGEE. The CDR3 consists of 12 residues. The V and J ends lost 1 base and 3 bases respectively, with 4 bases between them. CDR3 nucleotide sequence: TGTGCCAGCAGCTTGAGTGAAGAGACCCAGTACTTC. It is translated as CASSLSEETQYF.

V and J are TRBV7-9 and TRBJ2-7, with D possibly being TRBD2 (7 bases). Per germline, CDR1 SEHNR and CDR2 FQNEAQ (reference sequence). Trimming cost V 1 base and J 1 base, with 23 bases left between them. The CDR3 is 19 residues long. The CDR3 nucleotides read TGTGCCAGCAGCTTAGGCGGGGGCCCGCGTGGGGGGTATTCCTACGAGCAGTACTTC. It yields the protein CASSLGGGPRGGYSYEQYF.

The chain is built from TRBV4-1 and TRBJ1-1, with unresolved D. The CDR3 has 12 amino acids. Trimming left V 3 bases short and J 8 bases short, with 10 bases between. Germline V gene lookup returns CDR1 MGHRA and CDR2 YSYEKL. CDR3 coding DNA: TGCGCCAGCAGCCAGGGCCGAGGGGAAGCTTTCTTT. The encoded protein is CASSQGRGEAFF.

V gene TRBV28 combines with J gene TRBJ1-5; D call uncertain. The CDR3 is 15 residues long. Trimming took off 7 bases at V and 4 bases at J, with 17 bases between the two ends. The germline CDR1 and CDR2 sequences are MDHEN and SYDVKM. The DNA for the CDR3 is TGTGCCAGCACCCTCAGTGGGGTGACAAATCAGCCCCAGCATTTT. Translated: CASTLSGVTNQPQHF.